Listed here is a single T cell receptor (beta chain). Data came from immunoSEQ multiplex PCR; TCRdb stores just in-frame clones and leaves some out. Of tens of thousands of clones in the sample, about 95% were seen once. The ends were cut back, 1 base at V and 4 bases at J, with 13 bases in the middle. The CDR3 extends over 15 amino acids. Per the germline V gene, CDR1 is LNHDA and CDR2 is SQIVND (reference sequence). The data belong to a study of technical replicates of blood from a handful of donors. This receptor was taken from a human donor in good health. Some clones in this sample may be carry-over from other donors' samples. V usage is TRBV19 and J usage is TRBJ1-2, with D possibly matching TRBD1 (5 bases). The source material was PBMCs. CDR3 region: CASSIGGQAAYGYTF. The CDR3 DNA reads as TGTGCCAGTAGTATAGGGGGCCAGGCGGCCTATGGCTACACCTTC.